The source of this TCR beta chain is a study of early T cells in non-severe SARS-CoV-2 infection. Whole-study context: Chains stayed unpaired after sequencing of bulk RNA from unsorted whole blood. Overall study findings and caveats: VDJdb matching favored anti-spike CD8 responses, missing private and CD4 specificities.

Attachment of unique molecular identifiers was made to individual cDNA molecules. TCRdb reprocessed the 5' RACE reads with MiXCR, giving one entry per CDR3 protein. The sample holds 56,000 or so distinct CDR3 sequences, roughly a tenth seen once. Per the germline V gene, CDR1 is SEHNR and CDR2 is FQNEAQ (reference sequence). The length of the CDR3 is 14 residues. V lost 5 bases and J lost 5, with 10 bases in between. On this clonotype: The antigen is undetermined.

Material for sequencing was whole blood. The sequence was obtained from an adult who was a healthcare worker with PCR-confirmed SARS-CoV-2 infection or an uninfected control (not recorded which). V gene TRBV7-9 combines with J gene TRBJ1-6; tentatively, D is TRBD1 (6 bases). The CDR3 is CASSDGQNNSPLHF. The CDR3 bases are TGTGCCAGCAGCGACGGACAGAATAATTCACCCCTCCACTTT.